The 29 T cell receptor beta chains listed next were all sequenced from one sample in a study of control samples from healthy donors and cancer patients. The table came from immunoSEQ multiplex PCR; TCRdb's copy has only in-frame clones and leaves some out. This table holds around 50,000 clones, roughly 90% found once. Sequenced sample: PBMCs. The source of these receptors is a man between 25 and 39 years old with colorectal cancer.

The CDR3 region has the DNA TGTGCCAGCAGTGGAATGAGATCCGAGGGTGGCTACACCTTC. This codes for CASSGMRSEGGYTF. This chain links TRBV2 with TRBJ1-2; D unclear. The V end was cut by 4 bases, the J end by 7 bases, with 16 bases between. The CDR3 has 14 residues. The V gene's germline CDR1 is SNHLY and CDR2 FYNNEI.

The V call is TRBV25-1, the J call TRBJ1-2, with D possibly being TRBD1 (5 bases). Germline V gene sequence: CDR1 MGHDK, CDR2 SYGVNS. V lost 1 base and J 3 bases, leaving 9 bases between the germline ends. The CDR3 loop spans 14 amino acids. CDR3 DNA sequence: TGTGCCAGCAGTGAATTGTGGGGGGACTATGGCTACACCTTC. It encodes CASSELWGDYGYTF.

The chain joins TRBV13 to TRBJ1-3; no definite D call. The CDR3 extends over 13 amino acids. CDR1 and CDR2 (germline): PRHDT, FYEKMQ (reference sequence). The V end was cut by 5 bases, the J end by 4 bases, with 9 bases between. CDR3 bases: TGTGCCAGCAGCCCGCCGCCAGGAAACACCATATATTTT. It is translated as CASSPPPGNTIYF.

This chain connects TRBV29-1 to TRBJ1-1; possibly TRBD1 for D (5 bases). Trimming shortened V by 2 bases and J by 5 bases, and 12 bases separated the two germline ends. This CDR3 is 13 amino acids long. The germline gives CDR1 SQVTM, CDR2 ANQGSEA. This CDR3 is CSVELGWGTEAFF. The CDR3 DNA is TGCAGCGTTGAATTGGGTTGGGGGACTGAAGCTTTCTTT.

V and J are TRBV7-8 and TRBJ1-6; D gene uncertain. The CDR3 extends over 15 amino acids. Germline V lookup: CDR1 SGHVS, CDR2 FQNEAQ. The germline V and J ends were trimmed by 2 bases and 6 bases, with 11 bases remaining between them. CDR3 sequence: CASSLIGPVNSPLHF. CDR3 in DNA: TGTGCCAGCAGCTTAATCGGCCCGGTTAATTCACCCCTCCACTTT.

The gene calls are TRBV9 and TRBJ2-2, with unresolved D. This CDR3 comprises 18 residues. Germline V gene sequence: CDR1 SGDLS, CDR2 YYNGEE. V was clipped by 0 bases and J by 2 bases, with 17 bases between them. The CDR3 DNA reads as TGTGCCAGCAGCGTAGGGGTCGCCAGTATTCGAAACACCGGGGAGCTGTTTTTT. Translation: CASSVGVASIRNTGELFF. The full variable domain, in which reference TRBV9 and TRBJ2-2 provide the parts outside the CDR3, is DSGVTQTPKHLITATGQRVTLRCSPRSGDLSVYWYQQSLDQGLQFLIQYYNGEERAKGNILERFSAQQFPDLHSELNLSSLELGDSALYFCASSVGVASIRNTGELFFGEGSRLTVL.

The V and J genes are TRBV7-9 and TRBJ1-6, with no clear D. Looked up from germline, CDR1 is SEHNR and CDR2 is FQNEAQ (reference sequence). The CDR3 loop spans 15 amino acids. Between the trimmed V and J ends, which lost 1 base and 10 bases, there was a span of 14 bases. The CDR3 region is CASSLEPGRNSPLHF. As DNA, the CDR3 is TGTGCCAGCAGCTTAGAGCCGGGAAGGAACTCACCCCTCCACTTT.

The chain recombines TRBV18 with TRBJ1-2, with 7 bases aligning to TRBD1. After removal of 1 base from V and 8 bases from J, the junction contained 10 bases not matched to a gene. The germline V gene has CDR1 KGHSH and CDR2 LQKENI. This CDR3 is built from 15 residues. Here the CDR3 reads CASSPRLTGRWGYTF. CDR3 bases: TGTGCCAGCTCACCACGGTTGACAGGGCGGTGGGGCTACACCTTC.

CDR3 protein: CASSEVLQNVYNEQFF. The CDR3 DNA is TGTGCCAGCAGTGAAGTCTTACAGAACGTCTACAATGAGCAGTTCTTC. The chain employs TRBV6-1 and TRBJ2-1, with D unclear. Germline V gene sequence: CDR1 MNHNS, CDR2 SASEGT. This CDR3 has 16 amino acids. Trimming removed 1 base from V and 3 bases from J, with 13 bases in between.

V and J are TRBV5-8 and TRBJ2-7; TRBD2 is a possible D gene (6 bases). The V gene lost 0 bases and the J gene lost 9 bases, with 10 bases spanning the gap. CDR3 length equals 12 residues. The germline CDR1 and CDR2 sequences are SGHTS and YDEGEE. This CDR3 reads CASSLVRGGQYV. For the CDR3, the DNA is TGTGCCAGCAGCTTGGTCCGGGGAGGGCAGTACGTC.

The chain joins TRBV4-3 to TRBJ1-5; 10 bases agree with TRBD1. Germline V gene data show CDR1 as LGHNA and CDR2 as YSLEER. The CDR3 has 16 residues. Unmatched junction bases numbered 4, after V lost 0 bases and J lost 5 bases. CDR3 nucleotides: TGCGCCAGCAGCCAAGAAGCGGGACAGGGGTATCAGCCCCAGCATTTT. Protein sequence: CASSQEAGQGYQPQHF.

This chain connects TRBV7-8 to TRBJ1-4; the D is unclear. The germline V gene encodes CDR1 SGHVS and CDR2 FQNEAQ. The germline V and J ends were trimmed by 4 bases and 4 bases, with 25 bases remaining between them. This CDR3 has 19 residues. The DNA for the CDR3 is TGTGCCAGCAGCTACCAAACCCGGCCTACCGAGGAGGGTAATGAAAAACTGTTTTTT. Translation: CASSYQTRPTEEGNEKLFF.

The CDR3, as DNA: TGTGCCAGCAGTTACCGCGGGGCTGGGGCCAACGTCCTGACTTTC. Translation: CASSYRGAGANVLTF. J is TRBJ2-6 and V is TRBV6-2 or TRBV6-3; possible D gene TRBD2, 6 bases. Germline CDR1 reads MNHEY; CDR2 reads SVGEGT. This CDR3 has 15 amino acids. Trimming shortened V by 2 bases and J by 2 bases, and 7 bases separated the two germline ends.

This chain joins TRBV27 and TRBJ1-2, with TRBD1 matching over 7 bases. This CDR3 spans 16 amino acids. The J segment lost 5 bases and the V segment lost 6 bases, leaving 15 bases of the junction unmatched. Germline-derived CDR1 and CDR2 are MNHEY and SMNVEV (reference sequence). For the CDR3, the DNA is TGTGCCAGCAGGAGGAATGGGGGACAGCCAAATTATGGCTACACCTTC. It encodes CASRRNGGQPNYGYTF.

Note on this clone: An end of the junction does not agree with germline; a read error may underlie this. The chain is built from TRBV3-1 (or the pseudogene TRBV3-2) and TRBJ2-1, with 8 positions matching TRBD1. Per the germline V gene, CDR1 is LGHDT and CDR2 is YNNKEL (reference sequence). The CDR3 loop spans 17 amino acids. The CDR3 loop reads CASTQDWAGGAANEQFF. The CDR3 nucleotides are TGTGCCAGCACCCAAGATTGGGCAGGGGGCGCAGCCAATGAGCAGTTCTTC.

This clone was seen just once. The J gene is TRBJ2-1, the V gene TRBV5-6; possibly TRBD2 for D (5 bases). The CDR3 sequence is 14 residues long. Looked up from germline, CDR1 is SGHDT and CDR2 is YYEEEE. Trimming took 3 bases from V and 10 from J, leaving 17 bases between them. The CDR3 region has the DNA TGTGCCAGCAGCTATTACGGGGAAGTCGGCGAGCAGTTCTTC. This encodes CASSYYGEVGEQFF.

This chain uses TRBV14 with TRBJ1-6; D may be TRBD1 (6 bases). The CDR3 runs 15 residues. V dropped 0 bases and J dropped 10 bases, with 13 bases sitting between them. The germline CDR1 and CDR2 sequences are SGHDN and FVKESK. The CDR3 loop reads CASSQDLQGFSPLHF. The CDR3 DNA is TGTGCCAGCAGCCAAGATTTACAGGGATTCTCACCCCTCCACTTT.

The chain has TRBV19 and TRBJ2-3, with 8 positions matching TRBD1. Germline V gene data show CDR1 as LNHDA and CDR2 as SQIVND (reference sequence). V lost 4 bases to trimming and J lost 4 bases; unmatched junction nucleotides: 7. CDR3 size: 15 residues. CDR3 nucleotides: TGTGCCAGTAGTACTCTTGGACAGGGTCCAGATACGCAGTATTTT. This encodes CASSTLGQGPDTQYF. Complete variable domain (other parts from reference TRBV19 and TRBJ2-3): DGGITQSPKYLFRKEGQNVTLSCEQNLNHDAMYWYRQDPGQGLRLIYYSQIVNDFQKGDIAEGYSVSREKKESFPLTVTSAQKNPTAFYLCASSTLGQGPDTQYFGPGTRLTVL.

V is TRBV6-5 and J is TRBJ1-1; D not resolved. Germline CDR1 MNHEY, CDR2 SVGAGI. V was pared by 0 bases and J by 0 bases, with 5 bases between. CDR3 size: 14 residues. The CDR3 protein is CASSYSTVNTEAFF. The DNA for the CDR3 is TGTGCCAGCAGTTACTCCACCGTGAACACTGAAGCTTTCTTT.

This chain connects TRBV6-5 to TRBJ2-1, with 10 bases fitting TRBD2. There are 14 residues in the CDR3. V lost 11 bases, J lost 8 bases, and 12 bases stayed unmatched. The germline gives CDR1 MNHEY, CDR2 SVGAGI. CDR3 in amino acids: CASLRGTSVDEQFF. CDR3 in DNA: TGTGCCTCCTTACGCGGGACTAGCGTCGATGAGCAGTTCTTC.

V is TRBV6-5 and J is TRBJ1-1, with D hard to call. Trimming left V 2 bases short and J 6 bases short, with 4 bases between. CDR1 is MNHEY and CDR2 is SVGAGI in the germline V gene. This CDR3 spans 11 amino acids. The CDR3 nucleotides are TGTGCCAGCAGTTACGGAGCTGAAGCTTTCTTT. It is translated as CASSYGAEAFF.

This clone was picked up one time. The chain carries TRBV6-6 and TRBJ1-6, with 9 bases matching TRBD1. J gave up 0 bases and V 5 bases, and 8 bases lay outside the gene matches. The CDR3 has 18 amino acids. Germline V gene data show CDR1 as MNHNY and CDR2 as SVGAGI (reference sequence). The chain's CDR3 is CASSPGQGRSSYNSPLHF. CDR3 bases: TGTGCCAGCAGTCCGGGACAGGGTCGAAGCTCCTATAATTCACCCCTCCACTTT.

The chain uses TRBV5-1 and TRBJ1-1; D might be TRBD1 (6 bases). The CDR3 has 14 residues. With 0 bases removed from V and 4 bases from J, the gap between germline ends came to 10 bases. Per the germline V gene, CDR1 is SGHRS and CDR2 is YFSETQ. The CDR3 region is CASSLGTAVTEAFF. CDR3 sequence (DNA): TGCGCCAGCAGCTTGGGGACAGCCGTCACTGAAGCTTTCTTT.

The rearrangement links TRBV29-1 to TRBJ1-2; no clear D gene. Trimming pared 1 base from V and 1 base from J, leaving 1 base between. The length of the CDR3 is 11 residues. In germline, CDR1 is SQVTM, CDR2 ANQGSEA. CDR3 sequence (DNA): TGCAGCGTTGAAGTTAACTATGGCTACACCTTC. Its translation is CSVEVNYGYTF. The complete variable domain, with remaining parts taken from reference TRBV29-1 and TRBJ1-2, reads SAVISQKPSRDICQRGTSLTIQCQVDSQVTMMFWYRQQPGQSLTLIATANQGSEATYESGFVIDKFPISRPNLTFSTLTVSNMSPEDSSIYLCSVEVNYGYTFGSGTRLTVV.

CDR3 in DNA: TGTGCCAGCAGCCAAGAACTAGCGGGGGGGAGCTCCTACAATGAGCAGTTCTTC. It is translated as CASSQELAGGSSYNEQFF. The chain has TRBV3-1 (or the pseudogene TRBV3-2) and TRBJ2-1; TRBD2 matches at 13 bases. CDR3 size: 18 residues. The germline V gene encodes CDR1 LGHDT and CDR2 YNNKEL (reference sequence). J lost 0 bases, V lost 0 bases, and 2 bases had no gene match.

The chain carries TRBV10-3 and TRBJ2-3; 7 bases line up with TRBD1. With V trimmed by 0 bases and J by 6 bases, 6 bases remained unmatched. Germline loops: CDR1 ENHRY, CDR2 SYGVKD. CDR3 length: 15 residues. The CDR3 DNA sequence: TGTGCCATCAGTGAGTCGGGACAGTGGGGGGATACGCAGTATTTT. It encodes CAISESGQWGDTQYF.

The rearrangement links TRBV13 to TRBJ1-6; 7 nucleotides match TRBD1. Germline CDR1 PRHDT, CDR2 FYEKMQ (reference sequence). After removal of 5 bases from V and 12 bases from J, the junction contained 4 bases not matched to a gene. The CDR3 covers 12 residues. The CDR3 here is CASSPGGEPLHF. The CDR3 DNA reads TGTGCCAGCAGCCCAGGGGGGGAACCCCTCCACTTT.

The rearrangement uses TRBV10-3 and TRBJ1-1; D remains unclear. Germline values: CDR1 ENHRY, CDR2 SYGVKD. Trimming removed 7 bases at V and 0 bases at J, with 9 bases between. This CDR3 is 13 amino acids long. In DNA form, the CDR3 reads TGTGCCATCATGCGGAATATGAACACTGAAGCTTTCTTT. Residues: CAIMRNMNTEAFF.

This chain uses TRBV3-1 (or the pseudogene TRBV3-2) with TRBJ1-2, with D perhaps matching TRBD1 (5 bases). Trimming cost V 6 bases and J 3 bases, with 26 bases left between them. This CDR3 contains 18 residues. Germline V gene data show CDR1 as LGHDT and CDR2 as YNNKEL (reference sequence). This CDR3 reads CASSRSGDHATQDYGYTF. The CDR3 nucleotides are TGTGCCAGCAGTCGGAGTGGGGACCACGCAACTCAGGACTATGGCTACACCTTC.